These 27 T cell receptor beta chains were sequenced from one sample in a study of blood T cell repertoires in COVID-19. Assay used: immunoSEQ multiplex PCR; TCRdb lists only in-frame clones, some missing. The repertoire includes about 98,000 clones, 70% to 90% of them detected once, and approximately 2% sits in the top ten. Material: peripheral blood. The receptors originated from a man between 45 and 60 years old with active COVID-19.

The chain joins TRBV5-1 to TRBJ1-1; 7 positions match TRBD1. The CDR3 has 14 residues. After removal of 5 bases from V and 10 bases from J, the junction contained 14 bases not matched to a gene. The germline gives CDR1 SGHRS, CDR2 YFSETQ. This chain's CDR3 is CASSFEGSQGVAFF. The CDR3 DNA is TGCGCCAGCAGTTTTGAAGGTAGTCAGGGGGTAGCTTTCTTT.

The chain couples TRBV11-3 to TRBJ2-3; 7 bases are a match to TRBD2. The V segment lost 0 bases and the J segment 1 base; nucleotides outside the gene matches: 4. CDR1 and CDR2 (germline): SGHNT, YENEEA. This CDR3 has 16 amino acids. CDR3 sequence reads: CASSLEGRGGTDTQYF. The CDR3, as DNA: TGTGCCAGCAGCTTAGAAGGCCGGGGGGGCACAGATACGCAGTATTTT.

The J gene is TRBJ2-5, the V gene TRBV7-2, with 15 bases lining up with TRBD2. V lost 2 bases to trimming and J lost 5 bases; unmatched junction nucleotides: 6. CDR3 size: 17 residues. The germline gives CDR1 SGHTA, CDR2 FQGNSA. This CDR3 reads CASSLMGLAGGVETQYF. CDR3 DNA sequence: TGTGCCAGCAGCTTAATGGGACTAGCGGGGGGCGTGGAGACCCAGTACTTC.

This clone was seen only once. The chain has TRBV9 and TRBJ1-2; the D is unclear. Trimming shortened V by 3 bases and J by 4 bases, and 13 bases separated the two germline ends. This CDR3 region has 14 residues. Germline CDR1 reads SGDLS; CDR2 reads YYNGEE. The CDR3 DNA sequence: TGTGCCAGCAGCGGGAGAATCTTCAGCTATGGCTACACCTTC. It encodes CASSGRIFSYGYTF.

The V call is TRBV20-1, the J call TRBJ1-2; the match to TRBD1 covers 9 bases. The CDR3 totals 13 residues. CDR1 and CDR2 (germline): DFQATT, SNEGSKA (reference sequence). V gave up 3 bases and J gave up 4 bases; unmatched junction bases: 3. The CDR3 DNA reads as TGCAGTGCTAGTACAGGGGGCTCCTATGGCTACACCTTC. This translates into CSASTGGSYGYTF.

The chain combines TRBV3-1 (or the pseudogene TRBV3-2) with TRBJ1-2; possibly TRBD1 for D (6 bases). V lost 4 bases and J 8 bases, leaving 14 bases between the germline ends. The CDR3 has 13 amino acids. From germline, CDR1 is LGHDT and CDR2 YNNKEL (reference sequence). The CDR3 DNA sequence: TGTGCCAGCAGCCTGGGGGCAGGGGAGGGCTACACCTTC. This translates into CASSLGAGEGYTF.

V is TRBV20-1 and J is TRBJ2-1; no clear D. The CDR3 is 11 residues long. CDR1 is DFQATT and CDR2 is SNEGSKA in the germline V gene (reference sequence). V was clipped by 1 base and J by 9 bases, with 7 bases between them. DNA for the CDR3: TGCAGTGCTAGAGGCGTTCCTGAGCAGTTCTTC. This sequence encodes CSARGVPEQFF.

This chain joins TRBV2 and TRBJ1-2; D unresolved. The CDR3 consists of 13 residues. CDR1 and CDR2 from the germline V gene are SNHLY and FYNNEI. V dropped 5 bases and J dropped 0 bases, with 7 bases sitting between them. The chain's CDR3 is CASSSLSNYGYTF. The CDR3 bases are TGTGCCAGCAGTTCCCTTTCTAACTATGGCTACACCTTC.

This chain links TRBV7-6 with TRBJ1-2; 9 bases map to TRBD1. Germline V gene data show CDR1 as SGHVS and CDR2 as FNYEAQ. The CDR3 is 15 residues long. The junction had 11 bases not matched to a gene; V was cut back by 4 bases and J by 8 bases. The CDR3 DNA sequence: TGTGCCAGCAGCTCGGGCACAGGGGGCGCATCGGGCTACACCTTC. This encodes CASSSGTGGASGYTF.

The V call is TRBV28, the J call TRBJ1-6; D not certain. CDR1 MDHEN and CDR2 SYDVKM come from the germline V gene. The CDR3 is 13 amino acids. V lost 4 bases to trimming and J lost 7 bases, with 8 bases between them. CDR3 coding DNA: TGTGCCAGCAGTTCCTCAGTAAATTCACCCCTCCACTTT. Its protein is CASSSSVNSPLHF.

This chain connects TRBV6-5 to TRBJ2-7, with D tentatively TRBD2 (5 bases). Germline-derived CDR1 and CDR2 are MNHEY and SVGAGI. Trimming pared 5 bases from V and 0 bases from J, leaving 14 bases between. The CDR3 is 15 residues long. CDR3 nucleotide sequence: TGTGCCAGCAGTCAGACTCCGGGGAGCTCCTACGAGCAGTACTTC. As protein: CASSQTPGSSYEQYF.

This clone was recorded once. V is TRBV14 and J is TRBJ2-3, with a possible D match to TRBD2 (5 bases). V lost 4 bases and J lost 3, with 8 bases in between. Germline V CDR1 and CDR2: SGHDN, FVKESK. The CDR3 contains 13 residues. Here the CDR3 reads CASSLGLTDTQYF. For the CDR3, the DNA is TGTGCCAGCAGCCTTGGACTTACAGATACGCAGTATTTT.

The count of this clone is one. V is TRBV27 and J is TRBJ2-5, with D maybe TRBD1 (6 bases). Germline V gene lookup returns CDR1 MNHEY and CDR2 SMNVEV (reference sequence). With 2 bases removed from V and 5 bases from J, the gap between germline ends came to 15 bases. The CDR3 contains 15 residues. Here the CDR3 reads CASSLLSQGLETQYF. The DNA for the CDR3 is TGTGCCAGCAGTTTACTTTCCCAGGGGTTGGAGACCCAGTACTTC.

This rearrangement joins TRBV2 to TRBJ2-7; D call uncertain. Germline CDR1 and CDR2: SNHLY and FYNNEI. This CDR3 contains 16 residues. V shed 2 bases and J shed 2 bases, with 16 bases lying between them. This CDR3 is CASSEFLTGATYEQYF. The CDR3 DNA sequence: TGTGCCAGCAGTGAATTCCTCACCGGAGCTACCTACGAGCAGTACTTC.

This clone occurred a few times. V gene TRBV29-1 combines with J gene TRBJ1-4, with TRBD1 as a possible D gene (6 bases). Germline V CDR1 and CDR2: SQVTM, ANQGSEA. Trimming pared 6 bases from V and 8 bases from J, leaving 13 bases between. The length of the CDR3 is 12 residues. The CDR3 here is CSVRGSEEKLFF. As DNA, the CDR3 is TGCAGCGTCAGGGGTTCGGAAGAAAAACTGTTTTTT.

The V gene is TRBV6-5, the J gene TRBJ1-1, with D perhaps matching TRBD1 (6 bases). The CDR3 contains 13 residues. V was clipped by 6 bases and J by 1 base, with 9 bases between them. Germline V lookup: CDR1 MNHEY, CDR2 SVGAGI. In nucleotides, the CDR3 is TGTGCCAGCAGGGGGACAAGGAACACTGAAGCTTTCTTT. Protein product: CASRGTRNTEAFF.

CDR3 in DNA: TGTGCCAGCGGGGCTCGGAAAGGGTTGAACACTGAAGCTTTCTTT. Translation gives CASGARKGLNTEAFF. The rearrangement links TRBV27 to TRBJ1-1; maybe TRBD1 (5 bases). The CDR3 is 15 amino acids. V shed 8 bases and J shed 0 bases, with 16 bases lying between them. Germline loops: CDR1 MNHEY, CDR2 SMNVEV (reference sequence).

This clone was counted a few times. This chain connects TRBV4-2 to TRBJ2-2; TRBD1 is a possible D gene (6 bases). CDR1 LGHNA and CDR2 YNFKEQ come from the germline V gene. Trimming took off 1 base at V and 4 bases at J, with 13 bases between the two ends. The CDR3 sequence is 16 residues long. The CDR3 nucleotides are TGTGCCAGCAGCCAAGGCCGTGGCAGGGGCACCGGGGAGCTGTTTTTT. It translates to CASSQGRGRGTGELFF.

The chain recombines TRBV2 with TRBJ2-3; 7 bases are shared with TRBD1. CDR1 is SNHLY and CDR2 is FYNNEI in the germline V gene. V was clipped by 8 bases and J by 3 bases; unmatched bases: 8. This CDR3 region has 14 residues. Here the CDR3 DNA reads TGTGCCAGCCTTCCGGGACAGTTAACAGATACGCAGTATTTT. It is translated as CASLPGQLTDTQYF.

The chain carries TRBV2 and TRBJ2-6; D uncertain. The germline gives CDR1 SNHLY, CDR2 FYNNEI. CDR3 length: 15 residues. V was pared by 4 bases and J by 0 bases, with 7 bases between. CDR3 amino acids: CASSGIVSGANVLTF. The DNA for the CDR3 is TGTGCCAGCAGTGGTATAGTCTCTGGGGCCAACGTCCTGACTTTC. The full variable domain, its missing parts supplied by reference TRBV2 and TRBJ2-6, is EPEVTQTPSHQVTQMGQEVILRCVPISNHLYFYWYRQILGQKVEFLVSFYNNEISEKSEIFDDQFSVERPDGSNFTLKIRSTKLEDSAMYFCASSGIVSGANVLTFGAGSRLTVL.

The V call is TRBV7-2, the J call TRBJ1-1, with TRBD1 as a possible D gene (6 bases). Germline CDR1 and CDR2: SGHTA and FQGNSA. This CDR3 region has 15 residues. V was clipped by 5 bases and J by 4 bases, with 17 bases between them. The CDR3 bases are TGTGCCAGCAGCCCTCGGGGGGCAGGGAGCACTGAAGCTTTCTTT. It yields the protein CASSPRGAGSTEAFF.

V gene TRBV7-8 combines with J gene TRBJ1-1, with TRBD1 identical over 9 bases. Germline lookup yields CDR1 SGHVS and CDR2 FQNEAQ. V shed 1 base, J shed 1 base, and the junction held 4 bases outside the gene matches. This CDR3 contains 16 residues. The CDR3 region is CASSLGDRVKNTEAFF. The CDR3 coding sequence is TGTGCCAGCAGCTTAGGGGACAGGGTAAAGAACACTGAAGCTTTCTTT.

This clone was seen just once. The chain joins TRBV9 to TRBJ2-1, with 8 positions matching TRBD2. V was clipped by 4 bases and J by 7 bases; unmatched bases: 10. The length of the CDR3 is 15 residues. The V gene's germline CDR1 is SGDLS and CDR2 YYNGEE. CDR3 region: CASSHGGGRTNEQFF. In nucleotides, the CDR3 is TGTGCCAGCAGCCACGGGGGGGGGCGCACAAATGAGCAGTTCTTC.

The chain is built from TRBV6-5 and TRBJ1-1; no clear D. Germline values: CDR1 MNHEY, CDR2 SVGAGI. Trimming pared 5 bases from V and 2 bases from J, leaving 15 bases between. CDR3 length: 15 amino acids. The DNA for the CDR3 is TGTGCCAGCAGTCGTACGGCCCTGGGCAACACTGAAGCTTTCTTT. Encoded protein: CASSRTALGNTEAFF.

The chain employs TRBV2 and TRBJ2-2; 9 bases line up with TRBD1. Trimming at V came to 7 bases and at J to 6 bases, leaving 6 bases not matched to a gene. This CDR3 contains 14 residues. The germline V gene encodes CDR1 SNHLY and CDR2 FYNNEI. The CDR3 sequence: CASTRDRAAGELFF. CDR3 DNA: TGTGCCAGCACCCGGGACAGGGCGGCCGGGGAGCTGTTTTTT. Full variable domain (outside the CDR3, taken from reference TRBV2 and TRBJ2-2): EPEVTQTPSHQVTQMGQEVILRCVPISNHLYFYWYRQILGQKVEFLVSFYNNEISEKSEIFDDQFSVERPDGSNFTLKIRSTKLEDSAMYFCASTRDRAAGELFFGEGSRLTVL.

The V and J genes are TRBV7-8 and TRBJ1-1; TRBD1 matches at 7 bases. The CDR3 has 14 residues. Germline V gene sequence: CDR1 SGHVS, CDR2 FQNEAQ. V was pared by 3 bases and J by 5 bases, with 6 bases of the junction left unmatched. The chain's CDR3 is CASSFDRVGTEAFF. The CDR3 DNA is TGTGCCAGCAGCTTCGACAGGGTTGGGACTGAAGCTTTCTTT.

This clone showed up just a few times. The chain uses TRBV6-5 and TRBJ1-2; no clear D gene. The ends were cut back, 7 bases at V and 3 bases at J, with 15 bases in the middle. CDR1 is MNHEY, CDR2 SVGAGI, per germline. CDR3 size: 14 residues. The chain's CDR3 is CASTNPGLDYGYTF. The CDR3 nucleotides read TGTGCCAGCACCAACCCGGGGTTGGACTATGGCTACACCTTC.